This T cell receptor (beta chain) is from a study of cytomegalovirus exposure and HLA in healthy donors. The overall study: Genotyping showed 81% of 398 donors falling in the Caucasian-associated ancestry cluster. Findings of the study overall: Cytomegalovirus association was assigned to some 160 TCR beta chains. Earlier analysis found most TCR beta V segments productive about 87% or about 30% of the time.

The PCR had 60 Vbeta and 13 Jbeta primers. Using immunoSEQ multiplex PCR, the repertoire was profiled, and TCRdb retains in-frame clones only, with some absent. The sample comprises about 210,000 clones, approximately 84% of which are singletons, and 0.24% rests with the top ten. V was trimmed by 1 base and J by 6 bases, leaving 13 bases between them. Germline CDR1 SGHRS, CDR2 YFSETQ. The CDR3 contains 15 residues. Note on this clone: Antigen specificity is unknown.

Sequencing was done on a sample of PBMCs. The chain combines TRBV5-1 with TRBJ1-4, with D perhaps matching TRBD1 (5 bases). The sequence came from a girl aged 2-10 years in good health and CMV-seronegative. The CDR3 DNA sequence: TGCGCCAGCAGCTTGTCGGGGGATAAAGATGAAAAACTGTTTTTT. Translating it yields CASSLSGDKDEKLFF. The complete variable domain, with remaining parts taken from reference TRBV5-1 and TRBJ1-4, reads KAGVTQTPRYLIKTRGQQVTLSCSPISGHRSVSWYQQTPGQGLQFLFEYFSETQRNKGNFPGRFSGRQFSNSRSEMNVSTLELGDSALYLCASSLSGDKDEKLFFGSGTQLSVL.